These 23 T cell receptor beta chains came from one sample sequenced in a study of TIL therapy for anti-PD-1-resistant metastatic lung cancer. Time point here: pre-treatment sample, taken before nivolumab and TIL therapy. The libraries were made with immunoSEQ v3. Clones were read by immunoSEQ multiplex PCR, and TCRdb kept only the in-frame ones, dropping some. This table holds tens of thousands of clones, 70% to 80% found once. The input for sequencing was blood, taken at baseline. The receptors shown here come from a man between 65 and 85 years old with non-small cell lung cancer.

The CDR3 region has the DNA TGTGCCAGCAGCTTAGCACTAGCGCTCAATGAGCAGTTCTTC. Translating it yields CASSLALALNEQFF. The chain combines TRBV7-9 with TRBJ2-1, with 7 bases aligning to TRBD2. J gave up 6 bases and V 0 bases, and 2 bases lay outside the gene matches. Germline-derived CDR1 and CDR2 are SEHNR and FQNEAQ (reference sequence). The CDR3 length is 14 residues.

The rearrangement uses TRBV27 and TRBJ2-7; 9 bases match TRBD1. This CDR3 contains 14 residues. The V and J ends lost 6 bases and 4 bases, in that order; junction bases with no gene match: 7. Germline CDR1 and CDR2: MNHEY and SMNVEV (reference sequence). The CDR3 sequence: CASSSRDRAYEQYF. The CDR3 bases are TGTGCCAGCAGCTCTCGGGACAGGGCGTACGAGCAGTACTTC.

The rearrangement links TRBV28 to TRBJ1-1; D remains unclear. Germline CDR1 and CDR2: MDHEN and SYDVKM. The CDR3 totals 13 residues. V lost 8 bases to trimming and J lost 2 bases, with 12 bases between them. CDR3 protein: CASFYSLNTEAFF. CDR3 coding DNA: TGTGCCAGCTTTTACAGCTTAAACACTGAAGCTTTCTTT.

The rearrangement joins TRBV29-1 to TRBJ2-2, with D perhaps TRBD1 or TRBD2 (6 bases each). The CDR3 runs 15 residues. Trimming removed 4 bases at V and 4 bases at J, with 16 bases between. In germline, CDR1 is SQVTM, CDR2 ANQGSEA. This CDR3 is CSVVLARGPTGELFF. Written as DNA, the CDR3 is TGCAGCGTTGTCCTGGCCCGGGGGCCCACCGGGGAGCTGTTTTTT.

The gene calls are TRBV27 and TRBJ2-3; D possibly matches TRBD1 or TRBD2 (6 bases each). The CDR3 spans 17 residues. Trimming removed 6 bases at V and 1 base at J, with 20 bases between. Germline V gene lookup returns CDR1 MNHEY and CDR2 SMNVEV (reference sequence). The DNA for the CDR3 is TGTGCCAGCAGGGGGGTGGGGGGCGCGGTTCGCACAGATACGCAGTATTTT. Residues: CASRGVGGAVRTDTQYF.

In this sample, this clone turned up once. The chain joins TRBV14 to TRBJ1-6; D is unclear. The germline V gene encodes CDR1 SGHDN and CDR2 FVKESK. Trimming removed 6 bases at V and 9 bases at J, with 9 bases between. The CDR3 has 12 amino acids. The CDR3 bases are TGTGCCAGCAGGAATGGGGTTTCACCCCTCCACTTT. This codes for CASRNGVSPLHF.

The chain is built from TRBV30 and TRBJ2-4; 7 bases map to TRBD1. Trimming cost V 1 base and J 0 bases; bases outside gene matches: 6. The CDR3 is 16 amino acids. Germline V CDR1 and CDR2: GTSNPN, SVGIG (reference sequence). CDR3 residues: CAWSGQGGIAKNIQYF. As DNA, the CDR3 is TGTGCCTGGAGTGGACAGGGCGGAATAGCCAAAAACATTCAGTACTTC.

The V and J genes are TRBV11-2 and TRBJ2-5; D is uncertain. Trimming pared 0 bases from V and 2 bases from J, leaving 4 bases between. The CDR3 runs to 13 residues. Per germline, CDR1 SGHAT and CDR2 FQNNGV. CDR3 coding DNA: TGTGCCAGCAGCTTAGACTCTCAAGAGACCCAGTACTTC. Residues: CASSLDSQETQYF.

The chain joins TRBV25-1 to TRBJ2-5; the match to TRBD2 covers 10 bases. Germline CDR1 and CDR2: MGHDK and SYGVNS. CDR3 length: 15 amino acids. V was pared by 1 base and J by 5 bases, with 4 bases of the junction left unmatched. DNA for the CDR3: TGTGCCAGCAGTGAATTTGGGACTAGCGCCGAGACCCAGTACTTC. This gives the protein CASSEFGTSAETQYF.

The chain couples TRBV4-1 to TRBJ2-3; TRBD2 aligns across 11 bases. The CDR3 loop spans 19 amino acids. J gave up 0 bases and V 0 bases, and 8 bases lay outside the gene matches. CDR1 is MGHRA, CDR2 YSYEKL, per germline. The CDR3 DNA reads as TGCGCCAGCAGCCAAGAAGGCCTAGCGGGAGGACTAAGCACAGATACGCAGTATTTT. Translating gives CASSQEGLAGGLSTDTQYF.

The chain recombines TRBV7-2 with TRBJ2-1; 15 positions match TRBD2. CDR3 length equals 16 residues. The germline V gene encodes CDR1 SGHTA and CDR2 FQGNSA. Germline trimming cut 5 bases from V and 7 bases from J; bases unmatched to any gene: 6. CDR3 coding DNA: TGTGCCAGCAGCACAACCGGGACTAGCGGGAGGAATGAGCAGTTCTTC. Amino acid sequence: CASSTTGTSGRNEQFF.

The chain has TRBV6-1 and TRBJ2-3, with D possibly called TRBD1 or TRBD2 (5 bases each). V lost 3 bases and J 6 bases, leaving 7 bases between the germline ends. Looked up from germline, CDR1 is MNHNS and CDR2 is SASEGT. There are 12 residues in the CDR3. CDR3 protein: CASSERGDTQYF. The DNA of the CDR3 is TGTGCCAGCAGTGAGAGGGGTGATACGCAGTATTTT.

The chain carries TRBV7-2 and TRBJ2-7; 7 bases line up with TRBD1. The length of the CDR3 is 14 residues. Trimming took 7 bases from V and 2 from J; bases not matched to a gene: 8. Looked up from germline, CDR1 is SGHTA and CDR2 is FQGNSA. The CDR3 DNA follows: TGTGCCAGCACCCCCCGAGGACAGGCCTACGAGCAGTACTTC. Amino acid sequence: CASTPRGQAYEQYF.

This clone has a handful of counts. The rearrangement uses TRBV15 and TRBJ1-5; 10 bases match TRBD1. The V gene's germline CDR1 is LNHNV and CDR2 YYDKDF (reference sequence). J lost 8 bases, V lost 3 bases, and 7 bases had no gene match. This CDR3 has 15 amino acids. Here the CDR3 reads CATSSATGGREPQHF. CDR3 coding DNA: TGTGCCACCAGCAGTGCGACAGGGGGCAGGGAGCCCCAGCATTTT.

V usage is TRBV7-2 and J usage is TRBJ2-3, with no clear D. This CDR3 is built from 16 residues. With 0 bases removed from V and 0 bases from J, the gap between germline ends came to 10 bases. Per the germline V gene, CDR1 is SGHTA and CDR2 is FQGNSA. The CDR3 DNA reads TGTGCCAGCAGCTTAGCAGGCCTGTCTAGCACAGATACGCAGTATTTT. It specifies CASSLAGLSSTDTQYF.

The rearrangement links TRBV28 to TRBJ2-3; TRBD2 aligns across 12 bases. CDR3 length: 15 amino acids. The germline gives CDR1 MDHEN, CDR2 SYDVKM. V shed 8 bases, J shed 3 bases, and the junction held 6 bases outside the gene matches. Written as DNA, the CDR3 is TGTGCCAGCCGACTAGCGGGAGATTTGACAGATACGCAGTATTTT. Encoded protein: CASRLAGDLTDTQYF.

This sequence joins TRBV7-3 and TRBJ2-1; 11 positions agree with TRBD1. V lost 6 bases, J lost 7 bases, and 5 bases stayed unmatched. The CDR3 sequence is 14 residues long. In germline, CDR1 is SGHTA, CDR2 FQGTGA. This CDR3 is CASRPGQGANEQFF. The DNA of the CDR3 is TGTGCCAGCAGACCCGGACAGGGGGCTAATGAGCAGTTCTTC.

The V call is TRBV6-5, the J call TRBJ1-5; tentative D call: TRBD1 (6 bases). The CDR3 length is 14 residues. Trimming pared 6 bases from V and 4 bases from J, leaving 13 bases between. CDR1 is MNHEY, CDR2 SVGAGI, per germline. DNA for the CDR3: TGTGCCAGCAGGACCTCAGGGGAAAATCAGCCCCAGCATTTT. Its translation is CASRTSGENQPQHF.

The chain uses TRBV13 and TRBJ2-7; a possible D gene is TRBD1 (6 bases). Germline V gene lookup returns CDR1 PRHDT and CDR2 FYEKMQ (reference sequence). There are 14 residues in the CDR3. V was clipped by 5 bases and J by 3 bases, with 14 bases between them. The CDR3 is CASSQWPGDYEQYF. Here the CDR3 DNA reads TGTGCCAGCAGCCAGTGGCCAGGGGACTACGAGCAGTACTTC.

The chain links TRBV5-1 to TRBJ2-5; D is unresolved. Per germline, CDR1 SGHRS and CDR2 YFSETQ. This CDR3 contains 14 residues. The ends were cut back, 2 bases at V and 1 base at J, with 9 bases in the middle. The CDR3 is CASSLGRFQETQYF. The CDR3 DNA is TGCGCCAGCAGCTTAGGACGTTTCCAAGAGACCCAGTACTTC.

V gene TRBV28 combines with J gene TRBJ2-7, with unresolved D. The CDR3 extends over 14 amino acids. Germline V gives CDR1 MDHEN, CDR2 SYDVKM. Trimming shortened V by 6 bases and J by 0 bases, and 12 bases separated the two germline ends. CDR3 amino acids: CASSDGFSSYEQYF. Here the CDR3 DNA reads TGTGCCAGCAGCGACGGGTTTAGCTCCTACGAGCAGTACTTC.

This clone was counted once. This rearrangement joins TRBV29-1 to TRBJ2-3; 12 bases agree with TRBD1. The CDR3 is 15 residues long. V gave up 7 bases and J gave up 4 bases; unmatched junction bases: 9. In germline, CDR1 is SQVTM, CDR2 ANQGSEA. The CDR3 nucleotides are TGCAGCGGGGGACAGGGGGCAGGGAGTGCAGATACGCAGTATTTT. Residues: CSGGQGAGSADTQYF.

The rearrangement joins TRBV7-2 to TRBJ2-5, with D tentatively TRBD1 (6 bases). CDR3 length equals 15 residues. Germline V gives CDR1 SGHTA, CDR2 FQGNSA. The V end was cut by 5 bases, the J end by 5 bases, with 18 bases between. CDR3 coding DNA: TGTGCCAGCAGCCCGATGACAGGCCAGCGGGAGACCCAGTACTTC. Its protein product is CASSPMTGQRETQYF.